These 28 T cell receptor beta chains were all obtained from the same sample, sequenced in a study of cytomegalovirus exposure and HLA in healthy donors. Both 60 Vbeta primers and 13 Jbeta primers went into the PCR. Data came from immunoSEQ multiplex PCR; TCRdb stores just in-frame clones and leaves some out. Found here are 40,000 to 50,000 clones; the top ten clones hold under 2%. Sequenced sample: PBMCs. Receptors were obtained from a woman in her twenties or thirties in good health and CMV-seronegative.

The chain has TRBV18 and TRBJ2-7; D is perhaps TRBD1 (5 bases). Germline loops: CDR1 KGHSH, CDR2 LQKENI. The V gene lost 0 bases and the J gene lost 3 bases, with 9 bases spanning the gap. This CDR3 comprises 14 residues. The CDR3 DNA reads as TGTGCCAGCTCACCACCTGACAGACACTACGAGCAGTACTTC. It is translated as CASSPPDRHYEQYF.

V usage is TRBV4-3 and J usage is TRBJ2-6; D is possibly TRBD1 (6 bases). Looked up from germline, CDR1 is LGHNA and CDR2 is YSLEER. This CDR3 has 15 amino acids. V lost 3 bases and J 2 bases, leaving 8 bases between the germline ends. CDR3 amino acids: CASSHAGAGANVLTF. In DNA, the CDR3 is TGCGCCAGCAGCCATGCAGGGGCTGGGGCCAACGTCCTGACTTTC.

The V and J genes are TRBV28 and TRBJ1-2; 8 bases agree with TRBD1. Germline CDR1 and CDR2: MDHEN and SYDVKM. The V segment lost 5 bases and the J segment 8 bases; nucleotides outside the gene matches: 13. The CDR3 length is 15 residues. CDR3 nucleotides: TGTGCCAGCAGTACCACCGGACAGGGCCTGGGAGGCTACACCTTC. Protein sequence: CASSTTGQGLGGYTF.

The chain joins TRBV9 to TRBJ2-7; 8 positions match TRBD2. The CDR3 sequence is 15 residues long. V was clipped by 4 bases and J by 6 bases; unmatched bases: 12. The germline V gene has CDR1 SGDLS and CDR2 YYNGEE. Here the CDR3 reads CASSPRLAPRSEQYF. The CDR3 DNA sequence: TGTGCCAGCAGCCCCCGACTAGCGCCGCGTTCCGAGCAGTACTTC.

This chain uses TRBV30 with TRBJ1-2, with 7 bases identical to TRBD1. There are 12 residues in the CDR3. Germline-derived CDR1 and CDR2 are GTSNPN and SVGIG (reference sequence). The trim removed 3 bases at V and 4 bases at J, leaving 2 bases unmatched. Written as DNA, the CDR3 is TGTGCCTGGAGCGGGACAGCCTATGGCTACACCTTC. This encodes CAWSGTAYGYTF. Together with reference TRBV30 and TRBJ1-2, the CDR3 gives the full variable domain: SQTIHQWPATLVQPVGSPLSLECTVEGTSNPNLYWYRQAAGRGLQLLFYSVGIGQISSEVPQNLSASRPQDRQFILSSKKLLLSDSGFYLCAWSGTAYGYTFGSGTRLTVV.

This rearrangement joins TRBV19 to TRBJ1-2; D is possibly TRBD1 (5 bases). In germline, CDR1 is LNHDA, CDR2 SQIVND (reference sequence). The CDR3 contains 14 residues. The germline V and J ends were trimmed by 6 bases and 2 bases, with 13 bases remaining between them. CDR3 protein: CASSLGRGNYGYTF. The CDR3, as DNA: TGTGCCAGTAGCCTCGGACGGGGGAACTATGGCTACACCTTC.

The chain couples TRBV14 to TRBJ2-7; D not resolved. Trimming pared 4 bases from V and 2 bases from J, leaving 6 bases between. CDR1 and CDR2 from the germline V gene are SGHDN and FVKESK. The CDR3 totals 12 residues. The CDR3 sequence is CASSLVPYEQYF. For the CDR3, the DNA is TGTGCCAGCAGCCTCGTCCCCTACGAGCAGTACTTC.

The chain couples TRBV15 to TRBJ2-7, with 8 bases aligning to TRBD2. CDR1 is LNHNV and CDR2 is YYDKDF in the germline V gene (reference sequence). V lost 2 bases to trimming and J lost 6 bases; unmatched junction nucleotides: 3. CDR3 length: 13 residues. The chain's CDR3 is CATSRNLAGEQYF. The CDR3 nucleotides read TGTGCCACCAGCAGAAATCTAGCGGGCGAGCAGTACTTC.

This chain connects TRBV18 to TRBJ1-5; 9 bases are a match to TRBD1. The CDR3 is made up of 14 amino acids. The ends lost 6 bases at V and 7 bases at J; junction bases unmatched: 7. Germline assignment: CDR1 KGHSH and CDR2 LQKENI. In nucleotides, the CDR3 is TGTGCCAGCTCCCTGGGACAGGGACGGCAGCCCCAGCATTTT. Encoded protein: CASSLGQGRQPQHF.

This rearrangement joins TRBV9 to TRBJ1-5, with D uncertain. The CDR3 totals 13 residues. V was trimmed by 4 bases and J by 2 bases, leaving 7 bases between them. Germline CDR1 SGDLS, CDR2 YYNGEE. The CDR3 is CASSIRGNQPQHF. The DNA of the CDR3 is TGTGCCAGCAGCATACGGGGCAATCAGCCCCAGCATTTT.

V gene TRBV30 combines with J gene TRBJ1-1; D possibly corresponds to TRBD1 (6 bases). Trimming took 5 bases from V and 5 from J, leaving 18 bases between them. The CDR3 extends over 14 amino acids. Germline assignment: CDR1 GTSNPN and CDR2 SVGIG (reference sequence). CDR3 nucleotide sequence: TGTGCCTGGGCTCCCCGGGTGAGGGGGACTGAAGCTTTCTTT. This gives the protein CAWAPRVRGTEAFF.

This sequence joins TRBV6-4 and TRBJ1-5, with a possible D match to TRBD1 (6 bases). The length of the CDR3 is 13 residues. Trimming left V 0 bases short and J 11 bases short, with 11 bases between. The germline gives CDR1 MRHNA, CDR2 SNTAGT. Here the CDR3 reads CASSDSQGAAQHF. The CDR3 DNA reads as TGTGCCAGCAGTGACTCACAGGGTGCAGCCCAGCATTTT.

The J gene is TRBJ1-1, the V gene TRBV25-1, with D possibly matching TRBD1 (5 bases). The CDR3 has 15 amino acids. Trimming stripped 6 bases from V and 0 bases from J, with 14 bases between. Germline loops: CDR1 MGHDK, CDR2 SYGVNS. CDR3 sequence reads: CASRRGPGMNTEAFF. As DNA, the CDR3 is TGTGCCAGCAGAAGGGGTCCAGGGATGAACACTGAAGCTTTCTTT.

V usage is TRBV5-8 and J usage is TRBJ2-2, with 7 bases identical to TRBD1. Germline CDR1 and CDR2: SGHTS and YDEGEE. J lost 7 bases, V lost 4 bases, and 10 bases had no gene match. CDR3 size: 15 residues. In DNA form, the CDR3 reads TGTGCCAGCAGCGGTATCCGGGACAGAGGCGGGGAGCTGTTTTTT. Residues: CASSGIRDRGGELFF.

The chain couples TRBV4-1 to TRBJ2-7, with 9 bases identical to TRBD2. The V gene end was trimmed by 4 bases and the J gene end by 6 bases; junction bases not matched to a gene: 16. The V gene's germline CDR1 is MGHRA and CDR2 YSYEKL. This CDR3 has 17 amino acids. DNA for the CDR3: TGCGCCAGCAGCCCTGGACTAGCGCGTACCTTATTGGGCGAGCAGTACTTC. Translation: CASSPGLARTLLGEQYF.

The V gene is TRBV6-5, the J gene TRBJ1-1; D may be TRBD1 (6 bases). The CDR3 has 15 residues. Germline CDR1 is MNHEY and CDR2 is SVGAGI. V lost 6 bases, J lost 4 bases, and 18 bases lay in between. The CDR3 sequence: CASSPRGAWSTEAFF. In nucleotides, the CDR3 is TGTGCCAGCAGCCCCCGGGGGGCTTGGAGCACTGAAGCTTTCTTT.

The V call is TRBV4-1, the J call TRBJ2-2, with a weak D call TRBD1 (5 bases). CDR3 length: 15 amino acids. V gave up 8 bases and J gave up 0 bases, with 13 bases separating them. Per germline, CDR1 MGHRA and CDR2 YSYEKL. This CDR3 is CASLGQLANTGELFF. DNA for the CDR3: TGCGCCAGCTTGGGGCAGCTAGCGAACACCGGGGAGCTGTTTTTT.

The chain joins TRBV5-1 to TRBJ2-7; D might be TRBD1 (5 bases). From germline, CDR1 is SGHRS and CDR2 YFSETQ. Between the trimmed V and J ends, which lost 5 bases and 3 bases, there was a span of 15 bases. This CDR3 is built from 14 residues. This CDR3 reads CASSGQTADYEQYF. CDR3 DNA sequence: TGCGCCAGCAGTGGCCAGACAGCCGACTACGAGCAGTACTTC.

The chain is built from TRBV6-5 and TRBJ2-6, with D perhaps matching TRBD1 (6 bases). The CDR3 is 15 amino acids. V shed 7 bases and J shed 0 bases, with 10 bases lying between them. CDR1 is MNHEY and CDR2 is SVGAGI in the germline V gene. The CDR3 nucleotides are TGTGCCAGCAACGAGGACAGCTCTGGGGCCAACGTCCTGACTTTC. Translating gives CASNEDSSGANVLTF.

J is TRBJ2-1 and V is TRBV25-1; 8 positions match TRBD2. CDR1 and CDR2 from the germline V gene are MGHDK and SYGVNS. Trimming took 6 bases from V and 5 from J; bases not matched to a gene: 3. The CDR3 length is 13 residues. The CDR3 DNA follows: TGTGCCAGCAGACTAGCGGTCCACAATGAGCAGTTCTTC. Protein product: CASRLAVHNEQFF.

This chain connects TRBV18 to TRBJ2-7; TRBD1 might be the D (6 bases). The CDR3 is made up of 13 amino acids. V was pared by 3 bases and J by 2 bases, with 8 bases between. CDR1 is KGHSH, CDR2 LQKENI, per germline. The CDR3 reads CASSPDRTYEQYF. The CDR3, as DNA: TGTGCCAGCTCACCGGACAGAACCTACGAGCAGTACTTC. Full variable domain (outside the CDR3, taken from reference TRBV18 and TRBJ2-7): NAGVMQNPRHLVRRRGQEARLRCSPMKGHSHVYWYRQLPEEGLKFMVYLQKENIIDESGMPKERFSAEFPKEGPSILRIQQVVRGDSAAYFCASSPDRTYEQYFGPGTRLTVT.

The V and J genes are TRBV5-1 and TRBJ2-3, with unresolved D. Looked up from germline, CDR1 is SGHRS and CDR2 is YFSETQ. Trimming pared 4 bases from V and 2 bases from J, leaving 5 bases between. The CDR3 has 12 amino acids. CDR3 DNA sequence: TGCGCCAGCAGCCCTACCACAGATACGCAGTATTTT. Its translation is CASSPTTDTQYF.

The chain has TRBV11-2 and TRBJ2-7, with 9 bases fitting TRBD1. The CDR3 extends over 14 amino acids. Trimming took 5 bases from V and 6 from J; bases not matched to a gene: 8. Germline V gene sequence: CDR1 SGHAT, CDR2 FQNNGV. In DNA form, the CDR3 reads TGTGCCAGCAGCCGGGACAGGGCCGGGGGCGAGCAGTACTTC. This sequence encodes CASSRDRAGGEQYF.

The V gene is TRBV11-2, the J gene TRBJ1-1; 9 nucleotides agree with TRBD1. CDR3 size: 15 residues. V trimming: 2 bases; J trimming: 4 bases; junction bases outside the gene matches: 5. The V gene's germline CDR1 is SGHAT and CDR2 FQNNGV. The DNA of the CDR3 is TGTGCCAGCAGCTTAACCGGGACAGGGCGCACTGAAGCTTTCTTT. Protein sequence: CASSLTGTGRTEAFF.

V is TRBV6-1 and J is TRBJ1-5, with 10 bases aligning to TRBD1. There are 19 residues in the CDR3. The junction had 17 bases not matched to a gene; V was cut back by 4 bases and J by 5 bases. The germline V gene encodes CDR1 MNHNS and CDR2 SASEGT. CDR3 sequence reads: CASSARTRDRGEVDQPQHF. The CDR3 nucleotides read TGTGCCAGCAGTGCGAGAACCCGGGACAGGGGAGAGGTAGATCAGCCCCAGCATTTT.

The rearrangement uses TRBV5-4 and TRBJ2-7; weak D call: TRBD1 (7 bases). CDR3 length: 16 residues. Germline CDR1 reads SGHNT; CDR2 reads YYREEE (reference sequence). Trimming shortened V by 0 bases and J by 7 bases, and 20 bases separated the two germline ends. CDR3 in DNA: TGTGCCAGCAGCTTGGCAGGAGGGGGCGTATTGGGAGAGCAGTACTTC. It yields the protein CASSLAGGGVLGEQYF.

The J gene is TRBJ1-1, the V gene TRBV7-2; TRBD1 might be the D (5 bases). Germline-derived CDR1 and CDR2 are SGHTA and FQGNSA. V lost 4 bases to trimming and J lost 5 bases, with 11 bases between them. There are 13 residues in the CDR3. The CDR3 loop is CASSSSQGTEAFF. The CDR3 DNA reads TGTGCCAGCAGCTCCTCCCAGGGAACTGAAGCTTTCTTT.

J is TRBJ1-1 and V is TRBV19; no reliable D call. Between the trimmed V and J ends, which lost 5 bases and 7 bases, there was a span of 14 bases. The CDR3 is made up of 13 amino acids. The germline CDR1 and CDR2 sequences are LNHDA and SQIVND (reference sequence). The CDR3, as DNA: TGTGCCAGTAGTTTATGGGGAGGAGGTGAAGCTTTCTTT. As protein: CASSLWGGGEAFF.